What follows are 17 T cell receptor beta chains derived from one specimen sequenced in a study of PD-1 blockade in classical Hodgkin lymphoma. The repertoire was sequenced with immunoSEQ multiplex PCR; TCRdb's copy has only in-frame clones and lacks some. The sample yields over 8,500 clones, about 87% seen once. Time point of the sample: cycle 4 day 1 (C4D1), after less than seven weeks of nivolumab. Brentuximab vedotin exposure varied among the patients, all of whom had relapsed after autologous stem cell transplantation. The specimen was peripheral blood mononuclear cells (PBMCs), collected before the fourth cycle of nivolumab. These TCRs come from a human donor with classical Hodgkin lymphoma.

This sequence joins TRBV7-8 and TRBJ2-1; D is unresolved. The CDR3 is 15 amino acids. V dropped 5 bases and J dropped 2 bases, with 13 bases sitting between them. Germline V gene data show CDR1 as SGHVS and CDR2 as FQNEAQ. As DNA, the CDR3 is TGTGCCAGCAGCCCGTTGGTTAATCCCTACAATGAGCAGTTCTTC. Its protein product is CASSPLVNPYNEQFF.

The CDR3 bases are TGTGCCAGCAGCTCTGGACTAGGAAACAATGAGCAGTTCTTC. Encoded protein: CASSSGLGNNEQFF. This chain joins TRBV9 and TRBJ2-1; 7 bases align to TRBD2. J lost 5 bases, V lost 4 bases, and 6 bases had no gene match. The CDR3 has 14 residues. The germline V gene encodes CDR1 SGDLS and CDR2 YYNGEE.

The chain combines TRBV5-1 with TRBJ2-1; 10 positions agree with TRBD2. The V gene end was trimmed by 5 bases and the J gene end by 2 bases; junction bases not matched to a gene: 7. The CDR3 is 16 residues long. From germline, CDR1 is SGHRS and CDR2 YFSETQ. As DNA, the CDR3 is TGCGCCAGCAGGTTTCTAGCGGGGGAAACCTACAATGAGCAGTTCTTC. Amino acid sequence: CASRFLAGETYNEQFF.

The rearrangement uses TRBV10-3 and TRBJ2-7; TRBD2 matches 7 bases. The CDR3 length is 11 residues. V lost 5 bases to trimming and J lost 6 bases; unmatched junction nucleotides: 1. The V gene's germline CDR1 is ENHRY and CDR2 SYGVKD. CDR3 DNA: TGTGCCATCAGTAGGGAGGGCGAGCAGTACTTC. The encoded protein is CAISREGEQYF.

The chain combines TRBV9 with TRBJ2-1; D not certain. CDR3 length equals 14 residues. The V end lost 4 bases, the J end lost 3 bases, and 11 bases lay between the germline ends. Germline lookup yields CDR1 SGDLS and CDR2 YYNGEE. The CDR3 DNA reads TGTGCCAGCAGCCCTCGGAGCCTCTACAATGAGCAGTTCTTC. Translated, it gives CASSPRSLYNEQFF. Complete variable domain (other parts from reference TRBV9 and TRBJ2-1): DSGVTQTPKHLITATGQRVTLRCSPRSGDLSVYWYQQSLDQGLQFLIQYYNGEERAKGNILERFSAQQFPDLHSELNLSSLELGDSALYFCASSPRSLYNEQFFGPGTRLTVL.

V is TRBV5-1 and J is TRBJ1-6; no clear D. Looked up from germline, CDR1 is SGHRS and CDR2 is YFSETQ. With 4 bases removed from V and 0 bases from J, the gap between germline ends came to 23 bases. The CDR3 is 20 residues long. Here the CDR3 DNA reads TGCGCCAGCAGCCCACGAGGACGGTCGCCCCTTAGCTCCTATAATTCACCCCTCCACTTT. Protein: CASSPRGRSPLSSYNSPLHF.

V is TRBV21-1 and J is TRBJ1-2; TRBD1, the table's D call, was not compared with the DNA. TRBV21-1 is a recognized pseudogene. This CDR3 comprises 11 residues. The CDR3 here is CASRQGRGYTF. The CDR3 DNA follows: TGTGCCAGCAGACAGGGGCGAGGCTACACCTTC.

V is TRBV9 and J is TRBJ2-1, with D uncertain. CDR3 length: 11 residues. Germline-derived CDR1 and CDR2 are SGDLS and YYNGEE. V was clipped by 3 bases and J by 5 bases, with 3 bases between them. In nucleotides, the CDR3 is TGTGCCAGCAGCGCCGACAATGAGCAGTTCTTC. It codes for CASSADNEQFF.

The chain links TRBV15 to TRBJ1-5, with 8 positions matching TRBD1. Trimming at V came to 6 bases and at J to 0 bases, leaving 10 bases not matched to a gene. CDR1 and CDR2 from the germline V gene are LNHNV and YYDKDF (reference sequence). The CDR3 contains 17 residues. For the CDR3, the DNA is TGTGCCACCAGAGTCGGACAGGGACACTATAGCAATCAGCCCCAGCATTTT. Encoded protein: CATRVGQGHYSNQPQHF.

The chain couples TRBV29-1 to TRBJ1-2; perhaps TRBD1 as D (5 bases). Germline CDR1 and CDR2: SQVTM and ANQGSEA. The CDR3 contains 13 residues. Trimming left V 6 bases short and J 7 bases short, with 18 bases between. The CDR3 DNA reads TGCAGCGTAAACGGACACTCACGAGGTGGCTACACCTTC. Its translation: CSVNGHSRGGYTF.

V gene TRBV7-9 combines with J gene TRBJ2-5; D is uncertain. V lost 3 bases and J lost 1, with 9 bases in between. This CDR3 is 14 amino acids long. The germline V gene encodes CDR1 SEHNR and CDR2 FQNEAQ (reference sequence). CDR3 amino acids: CASSFDHSQETQYF. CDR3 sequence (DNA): TGTGCCAGCAGCTTTGATCACTCCCAAGAGACCCAGTACTTC.

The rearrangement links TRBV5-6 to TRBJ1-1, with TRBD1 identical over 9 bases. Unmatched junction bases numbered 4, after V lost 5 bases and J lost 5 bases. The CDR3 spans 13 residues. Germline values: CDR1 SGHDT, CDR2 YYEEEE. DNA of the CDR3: TGTGCCAGCAGAGGGACAGGGCGAACTGAAGCTTTCTTT. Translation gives CASRGTGRTEAFF.

The CDR3 sequence is CSVGPGQGYGYTF. CDR3 bases: TGCAGCGTTGGGCCGGGACAGGGCTATGGCTACACCTTC. V gene TRBV29-1 combines with J gene TRBJ1-2; the match to TRBD1 covers 9 bases. The germline V gene encodes CDR1 SQVTM and CDR2 ANQGSEA. Trimming removed 4 bases from V and 4 bases from J; junction bases left unmatched: 4. This CDR3 comprises 13 residues.

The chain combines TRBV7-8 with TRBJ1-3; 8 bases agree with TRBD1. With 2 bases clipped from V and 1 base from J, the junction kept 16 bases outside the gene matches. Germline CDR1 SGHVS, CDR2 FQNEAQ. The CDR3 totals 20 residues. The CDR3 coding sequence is TGTGCCAGCAGCTTACAGGGACCCGTGGACAGGGTCTTTTCTGGAAACACCATATATTTT. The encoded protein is CASSLQGPVDRVFSGNTIYF. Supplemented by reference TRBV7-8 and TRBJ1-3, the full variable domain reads GAGVSQSPRYKVAKRGQDVALRCDPISGHVSLFWYQQALGQGPEFLTYFQNEAQLDKSGLPSDRFFAERPEGSVSTLKIQRTQQEDSAVYLCASSLQGPVDRVFSGNTIYFGEGSWLTVV.

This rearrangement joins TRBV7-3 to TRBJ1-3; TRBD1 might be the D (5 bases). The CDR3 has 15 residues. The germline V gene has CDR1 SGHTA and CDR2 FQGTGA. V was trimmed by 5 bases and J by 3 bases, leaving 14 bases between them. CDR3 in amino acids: CASSESGGYGNTIYF. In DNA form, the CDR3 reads TGTGCCAGCAGCGAAAGCGGGGGGTATGGAAACACCATATATTTT.

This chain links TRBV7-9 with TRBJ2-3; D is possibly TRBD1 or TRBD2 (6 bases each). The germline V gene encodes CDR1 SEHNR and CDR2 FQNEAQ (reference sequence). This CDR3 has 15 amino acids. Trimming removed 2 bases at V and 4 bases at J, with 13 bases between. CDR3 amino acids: CASSLRGALADTQYF. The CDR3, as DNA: TGTGCCAGCAGCTTAAGGGGGGCCCTAGCAGATACGCAGTATTTT.

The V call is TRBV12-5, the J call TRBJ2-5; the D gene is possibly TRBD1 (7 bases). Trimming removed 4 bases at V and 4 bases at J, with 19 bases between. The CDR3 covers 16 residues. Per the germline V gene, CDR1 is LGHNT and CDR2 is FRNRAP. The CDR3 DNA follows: TGTGCTAGTGGTTGGACAGACTCAGGGGGGCGAGAGACCCAGTACTTC. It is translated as CASGWTDSGGRETQYF.